This record covers a single TCR beta chain. The sample originates from a study of blood T cell repertoires in COVID-19. CDR3 length equals 18 residues. Germline V gene data show CDR1 as LNHDA and CDR2 as SQIVND (reference sequence). V lost 3 bases, J lost 3 bases, and 17 bases stayed unmatched. Profiling relied on immunoSEQ multiplex PCR, and the TCRdb table lists in-frame clones only, not all of them. The sample holds hundreds of thousands of clones, roughly 90% seen once. This receptor was identified in a human donor in a cohort sampled during active COVID-19. The sample comprised peripheral blood. The rearrangement uses TRBV19 and TRBJ2-7; TRBD2 aligns across 7 bases. CDR3 nucleotides: TGTGCCAGTAGTATTGTGAATGGGAAGGGACTAAGGCTCTACGAGCAGTACTTC. Residues: CASSIVNGKGLRLYEQYF.